The T cell receptor beta chain under discussion was sequenced for a study of T cell repertoires in cytomegalovirus infection. Study as a whole: Indicated by public TCR beta signatures were CMV infection and matching HLA type.

Turning to this clonotype: Its antigen remains unidentified.

From the reads, TCRdb called clonotypes with MiXCR, one entry per CDR3 protein. This sample has about 180,000 distinct CDR3 sequences, with about 15% found just once. Germline CDR1 is SQVTM and CDR2 is ANQGSEA. The CDR3 is 9 amino acids. Trimming shortened V by 4 bases and J by 8 bases, and 5 bases separated the two germline ends. Study-wide findings and caveats: Summed public TCR beta family frequency identified CMV carriers bearing the relevant HLA. HLA-C-restricted CMV-specific TCR beta clonotypes prevailed in the ex vivo response.

V usage is TRBV29-1 and J usage is TRBJ1-2, with D uncertain. Material for sequencing was PBMCs. This receptor was identified in a human donor in good health (CMV status not recorded). Some clones in this sample may be carry-over from other donors' samples. In DNA form, the CDR3 reads TGCAGCGTTGTGGGGGGCTACACCTTC. Encoded protein: CSVVGGYTF. The complete variable domain, with remaining parts taken from reference TRBV29-1 and TRBJ1-2, reads SAVISQKPSRDICQRGTSLTIQCQVDSQVTMMFWYRQQPGQSLTLIATANQGSEATYESGFVIDKFPISRPNLTFSTLTVSNMSPEDSSIYLCSVVGGYTFGSGTRLTVV.